One and the same sample provided the 28 T cell receptor beta chains below, sequenced in a study of blood T cells in healthy people across ages. For the second PCR, which ran for about 7 to 11 cycles, a sample-barcoded 5' primer and a J-beta primer mix were used. Each CDR3 protein is one row after TCRdb ran MiXCR on the 5' RACE reads. This table holds 1.5 million to 2 million distinct CDR3 sequences, approximately 28% found once. Sample: blood. These receptors came from a woman aged 30 to 39 in good health.

The V gene is TRBV12-3 or TRBV12-4, the J gene TRBJ1-2, with TRBD1 as a possible D gene (6 bases). V lost 8 bases and J lost 2, with 18 bases in between. This CDR3 spans 15 amino acids. Written as DNA, the CDR3 is TGTGCCAGCGGCTCCCGTCGGGGGGCGAACTATGGCTACACCTTC. This gives the protein CASGSRRGANYGYTF.

This clonotype was observed once. One end of the junction is discordant with germline, which a read error may explain. The chain joins TRBV9 to TRBJ2-6, with a tentative D call TRBD1 (5 bases). The CDR3 has 17 amino acids. CDR1 and CDR2 (germline): SGDLS, YYNGEE. The CDR3 here is CASSVGVRASGANALTF. Written as DNA, the CDR3 is TGTGCCAGCAGCGTAGGGGTAAGGGCATCTGGGGCCAACGCCCTGACTTTC.

The chain couples TRBV7-2 to TRBJ2-1; unclear D gene. There are 16 residues in the CDR3. The germline V gene encodes CDR1 SGHTA and CDR2 FQGNSA. V gave up 7 bases and J gave up 0 bases, with 16 bases separating them. The CDR3 sequence: CASTAGSPPSYNEQFF. In nucleotides, the CDR3 is TGTGCCAGCACCGCTGGGTCCCCACCCTCCTACAATGAGCAGTTCTTC.

The V call is TRBV29-1, the J call TRBJ1-2, with D uncertain. Germline V gene data show CDR1 as SQVTM and CDR2 as ANQGSEA. The CDR3 is made up of 12 amino acids. Trimming stripped 7 bases from V and 0 bases from J, with 9 bases between. CDR3 sequence: CSGGHANYGYTF. In DNA, the CDR3 is TGCAGCGGTGGGCACGCTAACTATGGCTACACCTTC.

This clonotype has only a few counts. The chain has TRBV5-6 and TRBJ1-2; D unclear. This CDR3 comprises 13 residues. V was cut by 4 bases and J by 8 bases, with 15 bases left in between. Germline-derived CDR1 and CDR2 are SGHDT and YYEEEE. CDR3 DNA sequence: TGTGCCAGCAGCCTACAGAGCCCCTGGGGCTACACCTTC. Its translation: CASSLQSPWGYTF.

This clonotype was seen ten or more times. This chain links TRBV12-3 or TRBV12-4 with TRBJ2-3; 12 nucleotides line up with TRBD2. This CDR3 has 14 amino acids. J was trimmed by 6 bases and V by 9 bases; bases with no gene match: 7. The CDR3 protein is CASPLAGGEDTQYF. In DNA form, the CDR3 reads TGTGCCAGTCCTCTAGCGGGGGGGGAGGATACGCAGTATTTT.

This clonotype was recorded many times. The rearrangement uses TRBV29-1 and TRBJ2-6; D unresolved. The CDR3 consists of 13 residues. Germline CDR1 reads SQVTM; CDR2 reads ANQGSEA. The V and J ends lost 6 bases and 0 bases respectively, with 6 bases between them. The CDR3 reads CSVSGSGANVLTF. CDR3 bases: TGCAGCGTCTCAGGCTCTGGGGCCAACGTCCTGACTTTC.

Worth noting for this clonotype: A much larger clone differs from this one at a single base, so this may be a read error. The CDR3 DNA reads TGTGCCAGTAGACTGGGACCAGCGGCTTACGAGCAGTACTTC. It encodes CASRLGPAAYEQYF. The chain joins TRBV6-2 or TRBV6-3 to TRBJ2-7, with D tentatively TRBD1 or TRBD2 (5 bases each). This CDR3 is 14 amino acids long. Germline V gene lookup returns CDR1 MNHEY and CDR2 SVGEGT. Trimming pared 9 bases from V and 4 bases from J, leaving 19 bases between.

CDR3 region: CSAIPGGLDEKLFF. The DNA of the CDR3 is TGCAGTGCTATCCCCGGCGGGCTGGATGAAAAACTGTTTTTT. This sequence joins TRBV20-1 and TRBJ1-4; D is unclear. The ends were cut back, 4 bases at V and 6 bases at J, with 15 bases in the middle. CDR3 length: 14 amino acids. CDR1 is DFQATT and CDR2 is SNEGSKA in the germline V gene (reference sequence).

The V and J genes are TRBV11-2 and TRBJ2-5; possibly TRBD1 for D (7 bases). Germline V gene data show CDR1 as SGHAT and CDR2 as FQNNGV. The V gene lost 4 bases and the J gene lost 0 bases, with 21 bases spanning the gap. The CDR3 has 18 amino acids. CDR3 nucleotides: TGTGCCAGCAGCTATTATGGGGGGACAGCGAGAAACCAAGAGACCCAGTACTTC. It specifies CASSYYGGTARNQETQYF.

This clonotype was counted between two and nine times. CDR3 bases: TGTGCCACCATCGCAGGGGCGAACTTAAATCAGCCCCAGCATTTT. As protein: CATIAGANLNQPQHF. J is TRBJ1-5 and V is TRBV24-1; D might be TRBD1 (6 bases). The CDR3 loop spans 15 amino acids. V was cut by 8 bases and J by 4 bases, with 17 bases left in between. The germline V gene encodes CDR1 KGHDR and CDR2 SFDVKD.

The rearrangement links TRBV28 to TRBJ2-3; a weak D match, TRBD1 (5 bases). The V end lost 2 bases, the J end lost 2 bases, and 11 bases lay between the germline ends. Germline-derived CDR1 and CDR2 are MDHEN and SYDVKM. This CDR3 has 15 residues. This CDR3 reads CASSLPREITDTQYF. The DNA for the CDR3 is TGTGCCAGCAGTTTACCCAGGGAAATCACAGATACGCAGTATTTT.

The V and J genes are TRBV3-1 and TRBJ2-7; perhaps TRBD1 as D (6 bases). Germline-derived CDR1 and CDR2 are LGHDT and YNNKEL (reference sequence). This CDR3 has 16 amino acids. Between the trimmed V and J ends, which lost 3 bases and 1 base, there was a span of 16 bases. The CDR3 is CASSQLPGTKSYEQYF. The CDR3 DNA follows: TGTGCCAGCAGCCAGTTGCCCGGGACAAAGTCCTACGAGCAGTACTTC.

This clonotype was observed a handful of times. The J gene is TRBJ2-5, the V gene TRBV7-2; TRBD2 matches at 7 bases. CDR1 and CDR2 (germline): SGHTA, FQGNSA. This CDR3 is 16 amino acids long. Trimming took 6 bases from V and 2 from J; bases not matched to a gene: 12. The CDR3 coding sequence is TGTGCCAGCAGTCTCTTTACGGGCGGGGGACAAGAGACCCAGTACTTC. This encodes CASSLFTGGGQETQYF. Full variable domain (outside the CDR3, taken from reference TRBV7-2 and TRBJ2-5): GAGVSQSPSNKVTEKGKDVELRCDPISGHTALYWYRQSLGQGLEFLIYFQGNSAPDKSGLPSDRFSAERTGGSVSTLTIQRTQQEDSAVYLCASSLFTGGGQETQYFGPGTRLLVL.

This clonotype was observed a few times. The chain joins TRBV7-9 to TRBJ1-6, with no clear D. The CDR3 loop spans 11 amino acids. Germline CDR1 SEHNR, CDR2 FQNEAQ (reference sequence). Deletions cut 5 bases from V and 7 bases from J, with 3 bases between. The CDR3 loop reads CASSRNSPLHF. The CDR3 DNA sequence: TGTGCCAGCAGCCGGAATTCACCCCTCCACTTT.

The chain employs TRBV4-1 and TRBJ1-6; D might be TRBD1 (6 bases). CDR3 length: 16 amino acids. V gave up 1 base and J gave up 7 bases, with 14 bases separating them. CDR1 and CDR2 (germline): MGHRA, YSYEKL. The CDR3 region is CASSQVLDSRNSPLHF. The CDR3 bases are TGCGCCAGCAGCCAAGTCCTGGACAGCCGGAATTCACCCCTCCACTTT.

A note on this clonotype: Given the absence of the conserved phenylalanine or tryptophan at the CDR3 end, a read error is likely. This sequence joins TRBV5-1 and TRBJ2-5; TRBD1 agrees at 7 bases. Per the germline V gene, CDR1 is SGHRS and CDR2 is YFSETQ. CDR3 length: 13 residues. J gave up 2 bases and V 5 bases, and 3 bases lay outside the gene matches. CDR3 sequence: CASRWDRQETQYC. The CDR3 DNA sequence: TGCGCCAGCAGATGGGACAGACAAGAGACCCAGTACTGC.

This clonotype occurred a few times. The DNA for the CDR3 is TGTGCCAGCAGCGGGAGCGGCAGCTCCACAGATACGCAGTATTTT. Its translation is CASSGSGSSTDTQYF. The chain carries TRBV7-2 and TRBJ2-3, with D possibly TRBD2 on 5 matching bases. V lost 5 bases, J lost 2 bases, and 14 bases lay in between. The CDR3 has 15 residues. Germline-derived CDR1 and CDR2 are SGHTA and FQGNSA.

This chain connects TRBV6-4 to TRBJ2-7; 10 bases map to TRBD1. After removal of 6 bases from V and 3 bases from J, the junction contained 11 bases not matched to a gene. CDR3 length: 16 residues. Germline CDR1 and CDR2: MRHNA and SNTAGT. The DNA of the CDR3 is TGTGCCAGCAGAGTCGGGGGGACAGGGGAAAGCTACGAGCAGTACTTC. This gives the protein CASRVGGTGESYEQYF.

This clonotype occurred a few times. V usage is TRBV20-1 and J usage is TRBJ2-7; D gene uncertain. The CDR3 runs 11 residues. Germline loops: CDR1 DFQATT, CDR2 SNEGSKA (reference sequence). V lost 6 bases and J lost 3, with 9 bases in between. CDR3: CSAPNDYEQYF. The CDR3 region has the DNA TGCAGTGCCCCTAATGACTACGAGCAGTACTTC.

This chain connects TRBV10-3 to TRBJ1-2; the D gene is possibly TRBD1 (6 bases). The CDR3 loop spans 13 amino acids. Trimming stripped 4 bases from V and 1 base from J, with 7 bases between. The germline V gene has CDR1 ENHRY and CDR2 SYGVKD. The CDR3 loop reads CAISGDNNYGYTF. In nucleotides, the CDR3 is TGTGCCATCAGTGGGGACAATAACTATGGCTACACCTTC.

This clonotype showed up just a few times. The chain links TRBV6-5 to TRBJ1-1, with D hard to call. In germline, CDR1 is MNHEY, CDR2 SVGAGI. The V gene lost 0 bases and the J gene lost 3 bases, with 14 bases spanning the gap. CDR3 length equals 16 residues. The CDR3 sequence: CASSYSIRGAHTEAFF. The CDR3 coding sequence is TGTGCCAGCAGTTACTCGATTAGAGGAGCCCACACTGAAGCTTTCTTT.

This clonotype was picked up many times. The CDR3 DNA reads TGCGCCAGCAGCCTGACATCCCAAGAGACCCAGTACTTC. Translated, it gives CASSLTSQETQYF. The chain links TRBV5-1 to TRBJ2-5; D not resolved. The CDR3 consists of 13 residues. Germline CDR1 is SGHRS and CDR2 is YFSETQ. With 4 bases removed from V and 1 base from J, the gap between germline ends came to 8 bases. Looking up the rest from reference TRBV5-1 and TRBJ2-5 gives the full variable domain: KAGVTQTPRYLIKTRGQQVTLSCSPISGHRSVSWYQQTPGQGLQFLFEYFSETQRNKGNFPGRFSGRQFSNSRSEMNVSTLELGDSALYLCASSLTSQETQYFGPGTRLLVL.

J is TRBJ2-7 and V is TRBV3-1; 11 bases line up with TRBD2. CDR1 LGHDT and CDR2 YNNKEL come from the germline V gene (reference sequence). The CDR3 has 13 amino acids. The ends lost 9 bases at V and 3 bases at J; junction bases unmatched: 4. CDR3 protein: CASQLAGVYEQYF. As DNA, the CDR3 is TGTGCCAGTCAACTAGCGGGGGTCTACGAGCAGTACTTC.

This clonotype came up once. The chain couples TRBV29-1 to TRBJ2-1, with TRBD1 identical over 10 bases. Trimming at V came to 6 bases and at J to 8 bases, leaving 7 bases not matched to a gene. This CDR3 region has 13 residues. Per germline, CDR1 SQVTM and CDR2 ANQGSEA. Here the CDR3 DNA reads TGCAGCGTATCCCGACAGGGGGCCGATGAGCAGTTCTTC. This codes for CSVSRQGADEQFF.

This clonotype was counted only a few times. The chain is built from TRBV20-1 and TRBJ2-1, with D possibly TRBD2 on 6 matching bases. Deletions cut 0 bases from V and 1 base from J, with 16 bases between. The germline gives CDR1 DFQATT, CDR2 SNEGSKA (reference sequence). CDR3 length: 17 amino acids. The CDR3 region has the DNA TGCAGTGCTAGAGACCAAGAGCGGGTATCTTCCTACAATGAGCAGTTCTTC. Amino acids: CSARDQERVSSYNEQFF.

The chain couples TRBV15 to TRBJ1-4; 7 nucleotides agree with TRBD1. J was trimmed by 6 bases and V by 1 base; bases with no gene match: 8. The CDR3 totals 16 residues. CDR1 is LNHNV and CDR2 is YYDKDF in the germline V gene (reference sequence). The DNA for the CDR3 is TGTGCCACCAGCAGAGCCAGGGGGGTAAAGGATGAAAAACTGTTTTTT. It translates to CATSRARGVKDEKLFF. The complete variable domain, with remaining parts taken from reference TRBV15 and TRBJ1-4, reads DAMVIQNPRYQVTQFGKPVTLSCSQTLNHNVMYWYQQKSSQAPKLLFHYYDKDFNNEADTPDNFQSRRPNTSFCFLDIRSPGLGDTAMYLCATSRARGVKDEKLFFGSGTQLSVL.

The rearrangement uses TRBV4-3 and TRBJ1-5; D is ambiguous. The V end lost 0 bases, the J end lost 5 bases, and 8 bases lay between the germline ends. This CDR3 is built from 14 residues. Germline CDR1 reads LGHNA; CDR2 reads YSLEER. As DNA, the CDR3 is TGCGCCAGCAGCCAAGACTACAACGATCAGCCCCAGCATTTT. Translated, it gives CASSQDYNDQPQHF.